The rows below give T cell receptor beta chains drawn from one sample of a study of blood T cells in healthy people across ages. TCRdb used MiXCR to reprocess the 5' RACE reads, holding one entry per CDR3 protein. The sample lists approximately 490,000 distinct CDR3 sequences, approximately 25% occurring once. These data were likewise used in another study, on T cells of mothers and their children.

Sequencing input: blood. The receptors come from a boy between 5 and 17 years old in good health. The CDR3 runs from the conserved cysteine through the conserved F or W. A D gene is named only where the DNA matches it firmly. Clone size is not always given. Where it is, it says once, few, many or a class for expanded clones.

clone_size: .
v_call: TRBV4-2
d_call: .
j_call: TRBJ2-3
cdr3_length: 19
cdr3_nt: TGTGCCAGCAGCCAAGAAGAGGTAGGAGGAGCCTTGAGGACAGATACGCAGTATTTT
cdr3_aa: CASSQEEVGGALRTDTQYF

clone_size: .
v_call: TRBV29-1
d_call: .
j_call: TRBJ2-1
cdr3_length: 12
cdr3_nt: TGCAGCGTTGAATGGACTTACAATGAGCAGTTCTTC
cdr3_aa: CSVEWTYNEQFF

clone_size: few
v_call: TRBV5-1
d_call: TRBD2
j_call: TRBJ2-2
cdr3_length: 16
cdr3_nt: TGCGCCAGCAGCTTGGTACCGGGGGGTAACACCGGGGAGCTGTTTTTT
cdr3_aa: CASSLVPGGNTGELFF

clone_size: .
v_call: TRBV10-3
d_call: TRBD2
j_call: TRBJ2-5
cdr3_length: 14
cdr3_nt: TGTGCCATCAGCGAACCGACTAGCGAAGAGACCCAGTACTTC
cdr3_aa: CAISEPTSEETQYF

clone_size: .
v_call: TRBV29-1
d_call: TRBD1
j_call: TRBJ2-1
cdr3_length: 14
cdr3_nt: TGCAGCGCTGATGGACAGGCCCTATACAATGAGCAGTTCTTC
cdr3_aa: CSADGQALYNEQFF

clone_size: few
v_call: TRBV2
d_call: TRBD2
j_call: TRBJ2-5
cdr3_length: 16
cdr3_nt: TGTGCCAGCAGCGGGACTAGCGGGGGCAAACAAGAGACCCAGTACTTC
cdr3_aa: CASSGTSGGKQETQYF

clone_size: few
v_call: TRBV11-2
d_call: .
j_call: TRBJ2-6
cdr3_length: 18
cdr3_nt: TGTGCCAGCACCACGGTCAGAACAGGCCTACCTGGGGCCAACGTCCTGACTTTC
cdr3_aa: CASTTVRTGLPGANVLTF

clone_size: .
v_call: TRBV14
d_call: .
j_call: TRBJ2-7
cdr3_length: 14
cdr3_nt: TGTGCCAGCAGCCAAGACACAGCCTCCTACGAGCAGTACTTC
cdr3_aa: CASSQDTASYEQYF

clone_size: many
v_call: TRBV5-6
d_call: .
j_call: TRBJ2-3
cdr3_length: 15
cdr3_nt: TGTGCCAGCAGCTTGGGGACAGCCTCCTCGGGTACGCAGTATTTT
cdr3_aa: CASSLGTASSGTQYF

clone_size: .
v_call: TRBV6-2/TRBV6-3
d_call: .
j_call: TRBJ1-2
cdr3_length: 15
cdr3_nt: TGTGCCAGCGCCGAAAGGACAAATCCCAACTATGGCTACACCTTC
cdr3_aa: CASAERTNPNYGYTF

clone_size: .
v_call: TRBV7-6
d_call: TRBD2
j_call: TRBJ2-1
cdr3_length: 18
cdr3_nt: TGTGCCAGCAGCTTAGAAGCCCGGACTAGCGGGGGTTACACTGAGCAGTTCTTC
cdr3_aa: CASSLEARTSGGYTEQFF

clone_size: .
v_call: TRBV5-1
d_call: .
j_call: TRBJ2-7
cdr3_length: 15
cdr3_nt: TGCGCCAGCAGCCCATCCGGGACGTCAATCTACGAGCAGTACTTC
cdr3_aa: CASSPSGTSIYEQYF

clone_size: few
v_call: TRBV20-1
d_call: .
j_call: TRBJ1-3
cdr3_length: 16
cdr3_nt: TGCAGTGCCGCCCTAATCGGACGGTACTCTGGAAACACCATATATTTT
cdr3_aa: CSAALIGRYSGNTIYF

clone_size: .
v_call: TRBV4-1
d_call: TRBD2
j_call: TRBJ2-7
cdr3_length: 15
cdr3_nt: TGCGCCAGCAGCCAAGATAGACTAGCGGGAGACGAGCAGTACTTC
cdr3_aa: CASSQDRLAGDEQYF

clone_size: few
v_call: TRBV27
d_call: TRBD1
j_call: TRBJ2-1
cdr3_length: 16
cdr3_nt: TGTGCCAGCGGACCTCCAGGACAGGGGGTCTACAATGAGCAGTTCTTC
cdr3_aa: CASGPPGQGVYNEQFF

clone_size: .
v_call: TRBV29-1
d_call: .
j_call: TRBJ2-7
cdr3_length: 10
cdr3_nt: TGCAGCGCTGTGGGCTACGAGCAGTACTTC
cdr3_aa: CSAVGYEQYF

clone_size: .
v_call: TRBV15
d_call: TRBD1
j_call: TRBJ2-3
cdr3_length: 14
cdr3_nt: TGTGCCACCCGCTTGACAGGGAGCACAGATACGCAGTATTTT
cdr3_aa: CATRLTGSTDTQYF

clone_size: few
v_call: TRBV29-1
d_call: .
j_call: TRBJ1-1
cdr3_length: 16
cdr3_nt: TGCAGCGTTGTTCCGCAACAGGGTCCTTGGAACACTGAAGCTTTCTTT
cdr3_aa: CSVVPQQGPWNTEAFF

clone_size: .
v_call: TRBV28
d_call: TRBD1
j_call: TRBJ2-5
cdr3_length: 15
cdr3_nt: TGTGCCAGCAGTGACCAGGGGGCGCGTCTGGAGACCCAGTACTTC
cdr3_aa: CASSDQGARLETQYF

clone_size: few
v_call: TRBV4-3
d_call: .
j_call: TRBJ2-3
cdr3_length: 14
cdr3_nt: TGCGCCAGCAGCCAAGAATCTGGCACAGATACACAGTATTTT
cdr3_aa: CASSQESGTDTQYF

clone_size: .
v_call: TRBV5-6
d_call: TRBD2
j_call: TRBJ2-7
cdr3_length: 18
cdr3_nt: TGTGCCAGCAGCGGAACCTGGGGACTAGCGGGAGGAGACTACGAGCAGTACTTC
cdr3_aa: CASSGTWGLAGGDYEQYF

clone_size: few
v_call: TRBV20-1
d_call: TRBD2
j_call: TRBJ2-3
cdr3_length: 14
cdr3_nt: TGCAGTGCTGGACTAGCGGGGGGCACAGATACGCAGTATTTT
cdr3_aa: CSAGLAGGTDTQYF

clone_size: .
v_call: TRBV29-1
d_call: TRBD1
j_call: TRBJ2-5
cdr3_length: 15
cdr3_nt: TGCAGCGTTGGGGACAGGGGCAAAGCGGGAGAGACCCAGTACTTC
cdr3_aa: CSVGDRGKAGETQYF

clone_size: .
v_call: TRBV2
d_call: TRBD2
j_call: TRBJ2-3
cdr3_length: 13
cdr3_nt: TGTGCCAGCAGTTGGGGGGGAAGAGATACGCAGTATTTT
cdr3_aa: CASSWGGRDTQYF

clone_size: .
v_call: TRBV5-5
d_call: .
j_call: TRBJ2-3
cdr3_length: 15
cdr3_nt: TGTGCCAGCAGCTTGGCCGGGATAATCTCACATACGCAGTATTTT
cdr3_aa: CASSLAGIISHTQYF

clone_size: few
v_call: TRBV7-9
d_call: TRBD1
j_call: TRBJ2-1
cdr3_length: 15
cdr3_nt: TGTGCCAGCAGTATTTCGACAGGGGGGTACAATGAGCAGTTCTTC
cdr3_aa: CASSISTGGYNEQFF

clone_size: .
v_call: TRBV30
d_call: .
j_call: TRBJ1-3
cdr3_length: 13
cdr3_nt: TGTGCCGTTGACAGACCCTCTGGAAACACCATATATTTT
cdr3_aa: CAVDRPSGNTIYF

clone_size: few
v_call: TRBV7-2
d_call: .
j_call: TRBJ2-1
cdr3_length: 13
cdr3_nt: TGTGCCAGCAGCCTAGTTGTCAGGTTCGAGCAGTTCTTC
cdr3_aa: CASSLVVRFEQFF

clone_size: few
v_call: TRBV10-3
d_call: TRBD1
j_call: TRBJ1-2
cdr3_length: 15
cdr3_nt: TGTGCCATCAATCCTGAGACAGGGGGTTCTACTTCCTACACCTTC
cdr3_aa: CAINPETGGSTSYTF

clone_size: few
v_call: TRBV29-1
d_call: TRBD1
j_call: TRBJ2-1
cdr3_length: 14
cdr3_nt: TGCAGCGTTGAGGGTCAGGGGGCTGAGAATGAGCAGTTCTTC
cdr3_aa: CSVEGQGAENEQFF

clone_size: few
v_call: TRBV3-1
d_call: TRBD1
j_call: TRBJ2-1
cdr3_length: 11
cdr3_nt: TGTGCCAGCAGCTTGGGACAGCTGCAGTTCTTC
cdr3_aa: CASSLGQLQFF

clone_size: few
v_call: TRBV25-1
d_call: .
j_call: TRBJ2-5
cdr3_length: 15
cdr3_nt: TGTGCCAGCAGCACAACGGGACTCGGGGCGGAGACCCAGTACTTC
cdr3_aa: CASSTTGLGAETQYF

clone_size: few
v_call: TRBV20-1
d_call: .
j_call: TRBJ2-1
cdr3_length: 19
cdr3_nt: TGCAGTGCTAGAGATAAAGGGGCAGCGACAGAGAGCTCCTACAATGAGCAGTTCTTC
cdr3_aa: CSARDKGAATESSYNEQFF

clone_size: .
v_call: TRBV15
d_call: TRBD1
j_call: TRBJ1-4
cdr3_length: 14
cdr3_nt: TGTGCCACCAGCAGAGCACAGGGGATGGAAAAACTGTTTTTT
cdr3_aa: CATSRAQGMEKLFF

clone_size: .
v_call: TRBV20-1
d_call: .
j_call: TRBJ2-7
cdr3_length: 15
cdr3_nt: TGCAGTGCTCCCTCCCAGGAAGTGGTTTTCTACGAGCAGTACTTC
cdr3_aa: CSAPSQEVVFYEQYF

clone_size: .
v_call: TRBV28
d_call: .
j_call: TRBJ2-7
cdr3_length: 14
cdr3_nt: TGTGCCAGCAGTACACTGCAGGGTCCCTACGAGCAGTACTTC
cdr3_aa: CASSTLQGPYEQYF

clone_size: .
v_call: TRBV11-2
d_call: TRBD2
j_call: TRBJ2-7
cdr3_length: 14
cdr3_nt: TGTGCCAGCACCTCAAGGCGGGGGTTCTACGAGCAGTACTTC
cdr3_aa: CASTSRRGFYEQYF